Following are 18 T cell receptor beta chains from one sample sequenced in a study of identifying expanded T cells in peripheral blood (dated by TCRdb to the late 2010s). The receptor library was made with the immunoSEQ multiplex PCR assay. This is the immuneACCESS table as TCRdb keeps it, with only in-frame sequences that have V and J called. A part of the clones is gone; compared with another copy, unresolved V genes explain less than half, and the rest is unexplained. This sample has over 70,000 clones in its table, and roughly 91% of those were observed once. Roughly 20% of the sample is taken by the ten largest. Sequencing was done on a sample of blood. The receptor set was obtained from a person between 18 and 75 years old in good health.

This clone was detected only a few times. The chain has TRBV6-1 and TRBJ2-7; D is unresolved. Trimming left V 7 bases short and J 2 bases short, with 6 bases between. Looked up from germline, CDR1 is MNHNS and CDR2 is SASEGT. The CDR3 sequence is 11 residues long. In nucleotides, the CDR3 is TGTGCCAGCAACTCCGCCTACGAGCAGTACTTC. Amino acids: CASNSAYEQYF.

The chain recombines TRBV7-2 with TRBJ2-7; 7 bases are a match to TRBD1. The CDR3 has 14 residues. In germline, CDR1 is SGHTA, CDR2 FQGNSA. J was trimmed by 9 bases and V by 2 bases; bases with no gene match: 10. For the CDR3, the DNA is TGTGCCAGCAGCTTAACCAATCAGGGGGTCGTGCAGTACTTC. It codes for CASSLTNQGVVQYF. Filled out from reference TRBV7-2 and TRBJ2-7, the complete variable domain reads GAGVSQSPSNKVTEKGKDVELRCDPISGHTALYWYRQSLGQGLEFLIYFQGNSAPDKSGLPSDRFSAERTGGSVSTLTIQRTQQEDSAVYLCASSLTNQGVVQYFGPGTRLTVT.

The chain couples TRBV4-3 to TRBJ1-4, with D perhaps matching TRBD1 (5 bases). Per the germline V gene, CDR1 is LGHNA and CDR2 is YSLEER. The length of the CDR3 is 16 residues. V was shortened by 0 bases and J by 12 bases, with 20 bases between the two germline ends. The CDR3 DNA sequence: TGCGCCAGCAGCCAAGATTGGGGGGGTAGCGCGGTACAACTGTTTTTT. Protein: CASSQDWGGSAVQLFF.

The V gene is TRBV5-4, the J gene TRBJ1-6; perhaps TRBD1 as D (5 bases). Trimming pared 4 bases from V and 1 base from J, leaving 18 bases between. Germline assignment: CDR1 SGHNT and CDR2 YYREEE (reference sequence). The CDR3 is made up of 18 amino acids. CDR3 nucleotides: TGTGCCAGCAGCCCGGCTTCGGGGGTTGCATCCTATAATTCACCCCTCCACTTT. This sequence encodes CASSPASGVASYNSPLHF.

The gene calls are TRBV19 and TRBJ1-1, with 12 bases lining up with TRBD1. Germline CDR1 is LNHDA and CDR2 is SQIVND (reference sequence). The V segment lost 5 bases and the J segment 7 bases; nucleotides outside the gene matches: 5. CDR3 length: 14 residues. The CDR3 bases are TGTGCCAGTAGTTGGGGACAGGGGGCCGGTGAAGCTTTCTTT. It is translated as CASSWGQGAGEAFF. Together with reference TRBV19 and TRBJ1-1, the CDR3 gives the full variable domain: DGGITQSPKYLFRKEGQNVTLSCEQNLNHDAMYWYRQDPGQGLRLIYYSQIVNDFQKGDIAEGYSVSREKKESFPLTVTSAQKNPTAFYLCASSWGQGAGEAFFGQGTRLTVV.

The V and J genes are TRBV29-1 and TRBJ1-1; D may be TRBD1 (6 bases). Trimming removed 4 bases at V and 3 bases at J, with 15 bases between. Germline-derived CDR1 and CDR2 are SQVTM and ANQGSEA. This CDR3 has 14 residues. In nucleotides, the CDR3 is TGCAGCGTTGGGACGGCGCAGGGGTACACTGAAGCTTTCTTT. Protein: CSVGTAQGYTEAFF.

The CDR3 DNA sequence: TGCAGCGTTAAAGTGCTGAACTATGGCTACACCTTC. This sequence encodes CSVKVLNYGYTF. This sequence joins TRBV29-1 and TRBJ1-2; no definite D call. This CDR3 contains 12 residues. CDR1 SQVTM and CDR2 ANQGSEA come from the germline V gene. V was trimmed by 5 bases and J by 2 bases, leaving 9 bases between them. Supplemented by reference TRBV29-1 and TRBJ1-2, the full variable domain reads SAVISQKPSRDICQRGTSLTIQCQVDSQVTMMFWYRQQPGQSLTLIATANQGSEATYESGFVIDKFPISRPNLTFSTLTVSNMSPEDSSIYLCSVKVLNYGYTFGSGTRLTVV.

V usage is TRBV5-4 and J usage is TRBJ2-5; no clear D. The CDR3 runs to 12 residues. V lost 2 bases, J lost 2 bases, and 4 bases lay in between. Germline V CDR1 and CDR2: SGHNT, YYREEE (reference sequence). This CDR3 is CASSFPQETQYF. DNA for the CDR3: TGTGCCAGCAGCTTTCCACAAGAGACCCAGTACTTC. The full variable domain, its missing parts supplied by reference TRBV5-4 and TRBJ2-5, is ETGVTQSPTHLIKTRGQQVTLRCSSQSGHNTVSWYQQALGQGPQFIFQYYREEENGRGNFPPRFSGLQFPNYSSELNVNALELDDSALYLCASSFPQETQYFGPGTRLLVL.

The rearrangement joins TRBV2 to TRBJ1-1; D remains ambiguous. The CDR3 runs to 18 residues. Trimming took 2 bases from V and 5 from J, leaving 24 bases between them. The germline gives CDR1 SNHLY, CDR2 FYNNEI. The CDR3 DNA reads TGTGCCAGCAGTGAATTGGCGCTCCGGGATTTCGTAAAAACTGAAGCTTTCTTT. This translates into CASSELALRDFVKTEAFF.

The V call is TRBV15, the J call TRBJ2-7, with D hard to call. Trimming removed 8 bases at V and 3 bases at J, with 14 bases between. Germline CDR1 reads LNHNV; CDR2 reads YYDKDF (reference sequence). CDR3 length equals 13 residues. As DNA, the CDR3 is TGTGCCACCTCCCTGTCCGGTAGCTACGAGCAGTACTTC. It specifies CATSLSGSYEQYF.

V is TRBV7-2 and J is TRBJ2-5; D call uncertain. Per the germline V gene, CDR1 is SGHTA and CDR2 is FQGNSA. Trimming took off 4 bases at V and 2 bases at J, with 8 bases between the two ends. This CDR3 spans 13 amino acids. The DNA for the CDR3 is TGTGCCAGCAGCTCATATATGCAAGAGACCCAGTACTTC. Its protein product is CASSSYMQETQYF.

In nucleotides, the CDR3 is TGTGCCAGCAGTTACTCCGTGGGGCTAGCCAAAAACATTCAGTACTTC. This gives the protein CASSYSVGLAKNIQYF. V usage is TRBV6-6 and J usage is TRBJ2-4, with D perhaps TRBD1 (5 bases). The CDR3 is 16 amino acids. Trimming pared 0 bases from V and 0 bases from J, leaving 9 bases between. CDR1 MNHNY and CDR2 SVGAGI come from the germline V gene (reference sequence).

The chain carries TRBV6-5 and TRBJ1-6, with 9 nucleotides matching TRBD1. V lost 8 bases, J lost 13 bases, and 12 bases stayed unmatched. Germline V lookup: CDR1 MNHEY, CDR2 SVGAGI. This CDR3 contains 14 residues. In DNA form, the CDR3 reads TGTGCCAGCGGGCAGGGGACAGGGTGGGTTCCCCTCCACTTT. Translating it yields CASGQGTGWVPLHF.

This rearrangement joins TRBV4-2 to TRBJ2-3; D may be TRBD2 (6 bases). Germline CDR1 is LGHNA and CDR2 is YNFKEQ. Trimming shortened V by 4 bases and J by 1 base, and 12 bases separated the two germline ends. This CDR3 has 15 residues. The CDR3 spells CASSPGTGGTDTQYF. As DNA, the CDR3 is TGTGCCAGCAGCCCGGGTACGGGAGGCACAGATACGCAGTATTTT.

The V and J genes are TRBV7-8 and TRBJ2-3, with D tentatively TRBD2 (5 bases). V lost 5 bases and J lost 3, with 15 bases in between. The CDR3 length is 15 residues. Germline-derived CDR1 and CDR2 are SGHVS and FQNEAQ. The CDR3 DNA reads TGTGCCAGCAGCCTTAGCAGTCCGGGGACAGATACGCAGTATTTT. This sequence encodes CASSLSSPGTDTQYF.

This CDR3 is CASTPGQGVTEAFF. For the CDR3, the DNA is TGTGCCAGCACCCCGGGACAGGGAGTCACTGAAGCTTTCTTT. The chain employs TRBV7-2 and TRBJ1-1; the match to TRBD1 covers 9 bases. Germline V gives CDR1 SGHTA, CDR2 FQGNSA. The CDR3 consists of 14 residues. Trimming took 7 bases from V and 4 from J; bases not matched to a gene: 7. The full variable domain, with the rest looked up from reference TRBV7-2 and TRBJ1-1, is GAGVSQSPSNKVTEKGKDVELRCDPISGHTALYWYRQSLGQGLEFLIYFQGNSAPDKSGLPSDRFSAERTGGSVSTLTIQRTQQEDSAVYLCASTPGQGVTEAFFGQGTRLTVV.

The chain has TRBV7-6 and TRBJ2-1; TRBD2 matches 9 bases. The CDR3 consists of 16 residues. V dropped 4 bases and J dropped 6; count of bases not matched to a gene: 10. Germline CDR1 and CDR2: SGHVS and FNYEAQ. The chain's CDR3 is CASSSQRGETPNEQFF. CDR3 sequence (DNA): TGTGCCAGCAGCTCTCAGCGGGGGGAGACACCCAATGAGCAGTTCTTC.

This clone was recorded only once. V and J are TRBV10-2 and TRBJ2-7, with TRBD2 as a possible D gene (6 bases). The CDR3 spans 14 residues. The V gene's germline CDR1 is WSHSY and CDR2 SAAADI. V shed 11 bases and J shed 4 bases, with 21 bases lying between them. CDR3 sequence: CASKTGLQAYEQYF. In nucleotides, the CDR3 is TGCGCCTCGAAGACGGGACTCCAGGCTTACGAGCAGTACTTC.